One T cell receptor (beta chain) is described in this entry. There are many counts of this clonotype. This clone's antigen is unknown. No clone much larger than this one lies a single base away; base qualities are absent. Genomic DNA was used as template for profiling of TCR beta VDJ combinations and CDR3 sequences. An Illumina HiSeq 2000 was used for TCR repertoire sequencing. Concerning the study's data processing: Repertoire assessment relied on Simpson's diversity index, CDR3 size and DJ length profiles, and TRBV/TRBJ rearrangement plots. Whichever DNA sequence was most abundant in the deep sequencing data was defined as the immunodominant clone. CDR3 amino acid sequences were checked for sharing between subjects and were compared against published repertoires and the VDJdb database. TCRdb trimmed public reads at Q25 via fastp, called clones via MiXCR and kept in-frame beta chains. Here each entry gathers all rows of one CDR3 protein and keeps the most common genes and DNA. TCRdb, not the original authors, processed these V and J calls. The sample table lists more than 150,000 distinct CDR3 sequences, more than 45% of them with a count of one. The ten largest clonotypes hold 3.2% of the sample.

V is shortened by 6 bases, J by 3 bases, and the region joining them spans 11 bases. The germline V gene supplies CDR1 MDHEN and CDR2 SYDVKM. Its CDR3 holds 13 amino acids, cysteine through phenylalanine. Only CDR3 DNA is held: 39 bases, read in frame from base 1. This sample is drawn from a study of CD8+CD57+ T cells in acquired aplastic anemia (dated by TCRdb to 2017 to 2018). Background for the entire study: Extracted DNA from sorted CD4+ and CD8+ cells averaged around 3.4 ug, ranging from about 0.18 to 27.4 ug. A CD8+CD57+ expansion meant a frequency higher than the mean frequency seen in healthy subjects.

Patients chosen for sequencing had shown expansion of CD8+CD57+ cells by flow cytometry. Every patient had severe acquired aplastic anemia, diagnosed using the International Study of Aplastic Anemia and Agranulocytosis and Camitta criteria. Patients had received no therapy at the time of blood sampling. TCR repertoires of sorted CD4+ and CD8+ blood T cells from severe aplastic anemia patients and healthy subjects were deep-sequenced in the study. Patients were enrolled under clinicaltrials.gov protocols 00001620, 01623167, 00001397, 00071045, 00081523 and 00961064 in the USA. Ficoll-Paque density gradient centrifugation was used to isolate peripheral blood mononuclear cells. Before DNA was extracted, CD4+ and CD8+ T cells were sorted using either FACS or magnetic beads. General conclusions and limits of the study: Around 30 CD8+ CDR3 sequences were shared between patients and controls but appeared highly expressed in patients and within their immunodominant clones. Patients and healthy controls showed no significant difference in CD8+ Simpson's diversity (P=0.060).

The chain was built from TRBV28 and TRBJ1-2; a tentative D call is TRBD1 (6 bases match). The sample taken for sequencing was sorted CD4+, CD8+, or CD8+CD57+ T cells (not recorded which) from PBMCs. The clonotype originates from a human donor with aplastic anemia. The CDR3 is CASRRRGDYGYTF. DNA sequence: TGTGCCAGCAGGAGAAGGGGGGACTATGGCTACACCTTC.